This is a list of T cell receptor beta chains from one sample in a study of T-cell reconstitution after alpha-beta-depleted transplantation in children. From the PCR reads, TCRdb called clonotypes with MiXCR, one entry per CDR3 protein. The sample comprises 380,000 or so distinct CDR3 sequences, roughly 14% of which are singletons, and 3.5% to 4.5% rests with the top ten. Specimen: PBMCs, collected from the stem cell graft. These TCRs come from a human donor who donated a stem cell graft to a child with Fanconi anemia. Both conserved end residues are part of each CDR3. Each record gives: J gene, D gene, V gene, clone size, CDR3 DNA, CDR3 protein. D genes are given only for firm matches. Where a row states a size, it is once, few, many or the class of an expanded clone; other rows omit it.

j_gene: TRBJ1-5; d_gene: TRBD1; v_gene: TRBV6-4; abundance: NA; CDR3nt: TGTGCCAGCAGGGGACAGGGGCGCTATCAGCCCCAGCATTTT; CDR3aa: CASRGQGRYQPQHF
j_gene: TRBJ2-5; d_gene: TRBD1; v_gene: TRBV5-1; abundance: NA; CDR3nt: TGCGCCAGCAGCCCGGGCTCGCCTTCGGGACAGCCTCTAGAGACCCAGTACTTC; CDR3aa: CASSPGSPSGQPLETQYF
j_gene: TRBJ1-5; d_gene: NA; v_gene: TRBV6-2/TRBV6-3; abundance: few; CDR3nt: TGTGCCAGCAGTTACCCGAACAGTCAGCCCCAGCATTTT; CDR3aa: CASSYPNSQPQHF
j_gene: TRBJ2-1; d_gene: TRBD2; v_gene: TRBV5-1; abundance: many; CDR3nt: TGCGCCAGCAGCACCACAGCGGGGAGCTACAATGAGCAGTTCTTC; CDR3aa: CASSTTAGSYNEQFF
j_gene: TRBJ2-7; d_gene: TRBD1; v_gene: TRBV29-1; abundance: NA; CDR3nt: TGCAGCGTTGGGCAGGGGGCTCCTTCCTACGAGCAGTACTTC; CDR3aa: CSVGQGAPSYEQYF
j_gene: TRBJ2-1; d_gene: NA; v_gene: TRBV11-2; abundance: few; CDR3nt: TGTGCCAGCAGCTTAGATCGACTCATAGAGCAGTTCTTC; CDR3aa: CASSLDRLIEQFF
j_gene: TRBJ1-1; d_gene: NA; v_gene: TRBV5-4; abundance: NA; CDR3nt: TGTGCCAGCAGCTTGGGGGGCCTGGACAGAACTATGAACACTGAAGCTTTCTTT; CDR3aa: CASSLGGLDRTMNTEAFF
j_gene: TRBJ1-3; d_gene: NA; v_gene: TRBV10-3; abundance: few; CDR3nt: TGTGCCATCAGTGCCCAGAGCTCTGGAAACACCATATATTTT; CDR3aa: CAISAQSSGNTIYF
j_gene: TRBJ1-1; d_gene: NA; v_gene: TRBV7-2; abundance: NA; CDR3nt: TGTGCCAGCAACTTGGACGGATTCACTGAAGCTTTCTTT; CDR3aa: CASNLDGFTEAFF
j_gene: TRBJ1-2; d_gene: NA; v_gene: TRBV12-3/TRBV12-4; abundance: NA; CDR3nt: TGTGCCAGCAGCCCGGCCTGGGGGAGAGGCTACACCTTC; CDR3aa: CASSPAWGRGYTF
j_gene: TRBJ1-6; d_gene: TRBD1; v_gene: TRBV28; abundance: NA; CDR3nt: TGTGCCAGCAGACCCGACAGGGGGAATTCACCCCTCCACTTT; CDR3aa: CASRPDRGNSPLHF
j_gene: TRBJ2-5; d_gene: NA; v_gene: TRBV6-1; abundance: few; CDR3nt: TGTGCCAGCAGCCCAGCCTGGGGGCGCAAAGAGACCCAGTACTTC; CDR3aa: CASSPAWGRKETQYF
j_gene: TRBJ1-2; d_gene: NA; v_gene: TRBV6-2/TRBV6-3; abundance: few; CDR3nt: TGTGCCAGCAGACAAACAGGGAACTATGGCTACACCTTC; CDR3aa: CASRQTGNYGYTF
j_gene: TRBJ2-1; d_gene: TRBD2; v_gene: TRBV6-5; abundance: NA; CDR3nt: TGTGCCAGCAGTTACCGGGAGGCAGGGATGGGCAATGAGCAGTTCTTC; CDR3aa: CASSYREAGMGNEQFF
j_gene: TRBJ2-1; d_gene: TRBD2; v_gene: TRBV4-3; abundance: few; CDR3nt: TGCGCCAGCAGCCCCTCGCGGGGGGACAATGAGCAGTTCTTC; CDR3aa: CASSPSRGDNEQFF
j_gene: TRBJ1-2; d_gene: TRBD1; v_gene: TRBV10-3; abundance: few; CDR3nt: TGTGCCATCAGTGGGACAGGGGATGGCTACACCTTC; CDR3aa: CAISGTGDGYTF
j_gene: TRBJ1-1; d_gene: NA; v_gene: TRBV12-3/TRBV12-4; abundance: many; CDR3nt: TGTGCCAGCAGTCCCCAACACAACAGGGACACTGAAGCTTTCTTT; CDR3aa: CASSPQHNRDTEAFF
j_gene: TRBJ2-1; d_gene: TRBD1; v_gene: TRBV20-1; abundance: many; CDR3nt: TGCAGTGCTAGAACTAGGGGGCTCTCCTACAATGAGCAGTTCTTC; CDR3aa: CSARTRGLSYNEQFF
j_gene: TRBJ1-1; d_gene: NA; v_gene: TRBV5-1; abundance: few; CDR3nt: TGCGCCAGCAGCTTGGGGGAGGTGGGCACTGAAGCTTTCTTT; CDR3aa: CASSLGEVGTEAFF
j_gene: TRBJ1-1; d_gene: TRBD1; v_gene: TRBV6-1; abundance: few; CDR3nt: TGTGCCAGCAGTCCGTTAGGAGGGGGCTACACTGAAGCTTTCTTT; CDR3aa: CASSPLGGGYTEAFF
j_gene: TRBJ2-2; d_gene: NA; v_gene: TRBV3-1; abundance: NA; CDR3nt: TGTGCCAGCAGCCAGGGGAGGTCCAGACTCACCGGGGAGCTGTTTTTT; CDR3aa: CASSQGRSRLTGELFF
j_gene: TRBJ2-5; d_gene: TRBD2; v_gene: TRBV9; abundance: many; CDR3nt: TGTGCCAGCAGCGTAGGCACTAGCGGACAAGAGACCCAGTACTTC; CDR3aa: CASSVGTSGQETQYF
j_gene: TRBJ2-1; d_gene: NA; v_gene: TRBV10-2; abundance: few; CDR3nt: TGCGCCAGCAGTATTACTAGTACCTACAATGAGCAGTTCTTC; CDR3aa: CASSITSTYNEQFF
j_gene: TRBJ1-5; d_gene: NA; v_gene: TRBV12-3/TRBV12-4; abundance: NA; CDR3nt: TGTGCCAGCAGTTTCGTAGGGATTTCCAGCAATCAGCCCCAGCATTTT; CDR3aa: CASSFVGISSNQPQHF
j_gene: TRBJ2-5; d_gene: TRBD1; v_gene: TRBV11-2; abundance: NA; CDR3nt: TGTGCCAGCAGCTTAACAGGGGTAGGGGCCCAGTACTTC; CDR3aa: CASSLTGVGAQYF
j_gene: TRBJ2-2; d_gene: NA; v_gene: TRBV10-1; abundance: few; CDR3nt: TGCGCCAGCAGTGAGTCTAGGGGGGCAAGCACCGGGGAGCTGTTTTTT; CDR3aa: CASSESRGASTGELFF
j_gene: TRBJ2-1; d_gene: NA; v_gene: TRBV14; abundance: few; CDR3nt: TGTGCCAGCAGCCAAAACCGGGTCCGGCAGTTCTTC; CDR3aa: CASSQNRVRQFF
j_gene: TRBJ2-2; d_gene: TRBD1; v_gene: TRBV14; abundance: few; CDR3nt: TGTGCCAGCAGCCGCAGGACAGGGATGGACACCGGGGAGCTGTTTTTT; CDR3aa: CASSRRTGMDTGELFF
j_gene: TRBJ1-2; d_gene: NA; v_gene: TRBV5-1; abundance: many; CDR3nt: TGCGCCAGCAGCTTGGAGGGGGGCGGCTACACCTTC; CDR3aa: CASSLEGGGYTF
j_gene: TRBJ1-2; d_gene: TRBD1; v_gene: TRBV7-9; abundance: NA; CDR3nt: TGTGCCAGCACCGATACATTGCAGGGACAGGGCTACACCTTC; CDR3aa: CASTDTLQGQGYTF
j_gene: TRBJ2-3; d_gene: NA; v_gene: TRBV18; abundance: many; CDR3nt: TGTGCCAGCTCACCACAACTTGGGGAAGATACGCAGTATTTT; CDR3aa: CASSPQLGEDTQYF
j_gene: TRBJ2-3; d_gene: TRBD2; v_gene: TRBV9; abundance: few; CDR3nt: TGTGCCAGCAGCGTTGGACTAGCCGCAGATACGCAGTATTTT; CDR3aa: CASSVGLAADTQYF
j_gene: TRBJ1-1; d_gene: TRBD1; v_gene: TRBV28; abundance: many; CDR3nt: TGTGCCAGCAGTTTTGTCACAGGGGCCACTGAAGCTTTCTTT; CDR3aa: CASSFVTGATEAFF